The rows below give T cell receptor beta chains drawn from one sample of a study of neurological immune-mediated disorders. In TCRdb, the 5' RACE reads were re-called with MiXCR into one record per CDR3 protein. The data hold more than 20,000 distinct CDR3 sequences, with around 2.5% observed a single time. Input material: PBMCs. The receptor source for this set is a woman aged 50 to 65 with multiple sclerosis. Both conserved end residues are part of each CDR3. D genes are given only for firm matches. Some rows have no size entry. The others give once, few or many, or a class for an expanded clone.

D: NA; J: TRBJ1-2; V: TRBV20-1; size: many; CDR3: CSAREMGTAYGYTF; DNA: TGCAGTGCTAGAGAAATGGGGACGGCCTATGGCTACACCTTC
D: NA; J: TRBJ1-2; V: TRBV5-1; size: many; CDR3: CASSTDSRNYGYTF; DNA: TGCGCCAGCAGCACGGACAGCCGGAACTATGGCTACACCTTC
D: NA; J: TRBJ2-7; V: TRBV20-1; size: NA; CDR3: CSSGLAGEQYF; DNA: TGCAGTAGCGGGTTGGCCGGCGAGCAGTACTTC
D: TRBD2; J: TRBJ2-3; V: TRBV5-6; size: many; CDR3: CASSLRAGGSTDTQYF; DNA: TGTGCCAGCAGCTTGAGGGCGGGAGGCAGCACAGATACGCAGTATTTT
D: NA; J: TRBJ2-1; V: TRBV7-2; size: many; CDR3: CASSLARSENEQFF; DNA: TGTGCCAGCAGCTTAGCGCGGAGCGAGAATGAGCAGTTCTTC
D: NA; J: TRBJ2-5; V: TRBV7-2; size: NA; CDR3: CASSLDRAETQYF; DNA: TGTGCCAGCAGCCTGGATCGAGCAGAGACCCAGTACTTC
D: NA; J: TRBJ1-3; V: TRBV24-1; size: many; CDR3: CATNDSSSGNTIYF; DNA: TGTGCCACCAACGACTCTTCCTCCGGAAACACCATATATTTT
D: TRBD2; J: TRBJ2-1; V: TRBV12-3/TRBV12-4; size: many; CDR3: CASRDYQYNEQFF; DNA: TGTGCCAGCCGGGACTATCAGTACAATGAGCAGTTCTTC
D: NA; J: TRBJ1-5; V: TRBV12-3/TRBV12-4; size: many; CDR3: CASSLQSLPDQPQHF; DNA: TGTGCCAGCAGTTTACAATCCCTACCGGATCAGCCCCAGCATTTT
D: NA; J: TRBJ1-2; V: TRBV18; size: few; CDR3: CASSPFDGKEDGYTF; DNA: TGTGCCAGCTCACCATTTGATGGGAAGGAGGATGGCTACACCTTC
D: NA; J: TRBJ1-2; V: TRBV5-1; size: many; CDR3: CASSFQQGGDYGYTF; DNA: TGCGCCAGCAGCTTCCAACAGGGAGGAGACTATGGCTACACCTTC
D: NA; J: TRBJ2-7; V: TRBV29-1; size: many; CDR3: CSVAPGSYEQYF; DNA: TGCAGCGTTGCGCCAGGTTCCTACGAGCAGTACTTC
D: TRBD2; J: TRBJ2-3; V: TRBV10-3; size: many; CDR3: CAISDPGGKADTQYF; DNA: TGTGCCATCAGTGATCCGGGGGGAAAAGCAGATACGCAGTATTTT
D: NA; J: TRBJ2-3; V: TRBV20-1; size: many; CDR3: CSAIRESDTQYF; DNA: TGCAGTGCTATTCGGGAGTCAGATACGCAGTATTTT
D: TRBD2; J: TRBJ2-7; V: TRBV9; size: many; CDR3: CASSTSSGTAYEQYF; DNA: TGTGCCAGCAGCACCTCTAGCGGGACAGCCTACGAGCAGTACTTC
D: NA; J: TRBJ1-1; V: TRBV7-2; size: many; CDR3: CASSFTGLRGTEAFF; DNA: TGTGCCAGCAGCTTCACAGGGTTGCGGGGGACTGAAGCTTTCTTT
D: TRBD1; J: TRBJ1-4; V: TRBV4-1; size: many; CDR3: CASSQGDRGRANEKLFF; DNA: TGCGCCAGCAGCCAAGGGGACAGGGGTCGAGCTAATGAAAAACTGTTTTTT
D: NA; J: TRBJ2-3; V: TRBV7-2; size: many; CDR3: CASSKLIGDTQYF; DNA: TGTGCCAGCAGTAAACTAATAGGGGATACGCAGTATTTT
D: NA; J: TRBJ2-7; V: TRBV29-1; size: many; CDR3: CSVQGSYEQYF; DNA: TGCAGCGTCCAGGGGTCCTACGAGCAGTACTTC
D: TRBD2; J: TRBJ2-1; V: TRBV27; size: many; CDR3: CASSAPGLAVNEQFF; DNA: TGTGCCAGCAGTGCACCGGGACTAGCGGTTAATGAGCAGTTCTTC
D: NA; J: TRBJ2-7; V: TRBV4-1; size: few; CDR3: CASSQERDPTYEQYF; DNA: TGCGCCAGCAGCCAAGAGCGGGATCCAACCTACGAGCAGTACTTC
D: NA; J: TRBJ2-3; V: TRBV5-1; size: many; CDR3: CASSYGQFTDTQYF; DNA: TGCGCCAGCAGTTACGGACAGTTCACAGATACGCAGTATTTT
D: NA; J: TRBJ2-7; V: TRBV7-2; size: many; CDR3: CASSAGPGTSYEQYF; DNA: TGTGCCAGCAGCGCCGGACCTGGGACGAGCTACGAGCAGTACTTC
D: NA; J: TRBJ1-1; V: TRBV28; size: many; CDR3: CASSLDGGVNTEAFF; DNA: TGTGCCAGCAGTTTAGACGGGGGGGTGAACACTGAAGCTTTCTTT
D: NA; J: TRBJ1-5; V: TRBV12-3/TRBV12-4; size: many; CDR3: CASSLSQALGQPQHF; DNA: TGTGCCAGCAGTTTAAGCCAGGCCCTCGGACAGCCCCAGCATTTT
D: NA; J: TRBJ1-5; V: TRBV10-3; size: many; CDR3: CAIRGGNQPQHF; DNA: TGTGCCATCAGGGGAGGCAATCAGCCCCAGCATTTT
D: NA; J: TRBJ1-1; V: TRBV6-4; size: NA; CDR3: CASSVDRQPNTEAFF; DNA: TGTGCCAGCAGTGTCGACCGACAGCCAAACACTGAAGCTTTCTTT
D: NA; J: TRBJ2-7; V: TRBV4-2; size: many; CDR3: CASSQDMGTAYEQYF; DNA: TGTGCCAGCAGCCAAGATATGGGGACGGCCTACGAGCAGTACTTC
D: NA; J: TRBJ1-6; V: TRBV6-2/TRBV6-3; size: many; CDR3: CASRHLGDRSPLHF; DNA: TGTGCCAGCAGGCACCTGGGGGACCGCTCACCCCTCCACTTT
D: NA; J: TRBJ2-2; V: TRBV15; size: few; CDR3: CATSPLEGIGELFF; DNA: TGTGCCACCAGCCCATTGGAGGGAATCGGGGAGCTGTTTTTT
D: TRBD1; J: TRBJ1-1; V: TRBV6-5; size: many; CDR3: CASRAGQGILMNTEAFF; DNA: TGTGCCAGCAGAGCCGGACAGGGTATCTTAATGAACACTGAAGCTTTCTTT
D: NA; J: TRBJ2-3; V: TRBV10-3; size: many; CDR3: CAISEAGSTDTQYF; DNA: TGTGCCATCAGTGAGGCGGGGTCAACAGATACGCAGTATTTT
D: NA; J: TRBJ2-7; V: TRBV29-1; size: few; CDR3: CSVQTRRTYEQYF; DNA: TGCAGCGTCCAGACTAGAAGGACCTACGAGCAGTACTTC
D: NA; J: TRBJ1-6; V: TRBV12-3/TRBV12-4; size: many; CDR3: CASSPSGNSPLNF; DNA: TGTGCCAGCAGTCCCTCAGGGAACTCACCCCTCAACTTT
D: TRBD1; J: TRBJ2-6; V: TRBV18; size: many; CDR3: CASSPPGQGLSGANVLTF; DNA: TGTGCCAGCTCACCACCGGGACAGGGGTTATCTGGGGCCAACGTCCTGACTTTC
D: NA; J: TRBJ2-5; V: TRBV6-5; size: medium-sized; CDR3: CASSPIRRETQYF; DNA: TGTGCCAGCAGTCCTATCAGAAGGGAGACCCAGTACTTC
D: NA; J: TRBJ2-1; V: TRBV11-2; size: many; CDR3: CASSRTRNEQFF; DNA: TGTGCCAGCAGCCGCACTAGGAATGAGCAGTTCTTC
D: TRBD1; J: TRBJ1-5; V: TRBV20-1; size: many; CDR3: CSARTGANQPQHF; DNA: TGCAGTGCCAGGACAGGGGCCAATCAGCCCCAGCATTTT
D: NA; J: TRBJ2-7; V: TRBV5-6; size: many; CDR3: CASTKTDYEQYF; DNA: TGTGCCAGCACTAAGACTGACTACGAGCAGTACTTC
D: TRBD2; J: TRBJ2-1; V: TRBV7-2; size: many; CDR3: CASSPIGDWAGGGEQFF; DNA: TGTGCCAGCAGCCCGATCGGGGACTGGGCGGGGGGAGGTGAGCAGTTCTTC
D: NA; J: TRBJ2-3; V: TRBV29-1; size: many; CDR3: CSVVPRDTDTQYF; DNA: TGCAGCGTTGTCCCCAGGGACACAGATACGCAGTATTTT
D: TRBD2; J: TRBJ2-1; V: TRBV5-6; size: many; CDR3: CASSLGGSEQFF; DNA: TGTGCCAGCAGCTTGGGCGGGAGTGAGCAGTTCTTC
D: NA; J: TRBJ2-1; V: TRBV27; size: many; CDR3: CASSFAGQNEQFF; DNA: TGTGCCAGCAGTTTCGCCGGACAGAATGAGCAGTTCTTC
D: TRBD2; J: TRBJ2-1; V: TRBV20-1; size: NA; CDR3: CSARALTSRLGNEQFF; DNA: TGCAGTGCTAGAGCTCTGACTAGCAGATTGGGCAATGAGCAGTTCTTC
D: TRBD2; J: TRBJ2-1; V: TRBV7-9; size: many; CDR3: CASSWRLAGGYNEQFF; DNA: TGTGCCAGCAGCTGGAGACTAGCGGGGGGATACAATGAGCAGTTCTTC
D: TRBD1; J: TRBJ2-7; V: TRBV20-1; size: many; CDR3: CSAERTGLGEQYF; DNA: TGCAGTGCGGAACGGACAGGGCTCGGCGAGCAGTACTTC
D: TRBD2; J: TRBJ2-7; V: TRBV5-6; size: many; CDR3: CASSWGGSYEQYF; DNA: TGTGCCAGCAGTTGGGGGGGCTCCTACGAGCAGTACTTC
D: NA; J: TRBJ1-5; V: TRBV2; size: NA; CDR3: CASGGGLGNQPQHF; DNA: TGTGCCAGCGGGGGGGGGTTAGGCAATCAGCCCCAGCATTTT
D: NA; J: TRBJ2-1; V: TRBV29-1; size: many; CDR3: CSVSWRSSYNEQFF; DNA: TGCAGCGTTTCGTGGCGTAGCTCCTACAATGAGCAGTTCTTC
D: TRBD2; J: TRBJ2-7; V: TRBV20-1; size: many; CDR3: CSARLGSGSSYEQYF; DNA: TGCAGTGCTAGATTGGGTAGCGGGAGCTCCTACGAGCAGTACTTC
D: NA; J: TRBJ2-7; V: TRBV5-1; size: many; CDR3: CASSFRPGTYEQYF; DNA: TGCGCCAGCAGCTTTAGACCGGGGACCTACGAGCAGTACTTC
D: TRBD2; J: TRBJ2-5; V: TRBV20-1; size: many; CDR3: CSARSGAQETQYF; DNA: TGCAGTGCTAGGAGCGGGGCTCAAGAGACCCAGTACTTC
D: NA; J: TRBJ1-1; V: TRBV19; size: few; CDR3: CASSIAHTEAFF; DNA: TGTGCCAGTAGTATTGCGCACACTGAAGCTTTCTTT
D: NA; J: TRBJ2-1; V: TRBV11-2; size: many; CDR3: CASSPGLSYNEQFF; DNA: TGTGCCAGCAGCCCCGGACTATCCTACAATGAGCAGTTCTTC
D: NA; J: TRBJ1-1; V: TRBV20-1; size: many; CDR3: CSASPILIFMNTEAFF; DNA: TGCAGTGCTAGCCCAATCCTTATTTTCATGAACACTGAAGCTTTCTTT
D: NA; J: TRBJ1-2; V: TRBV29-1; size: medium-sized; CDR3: CSALEAAGYTF; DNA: TGCAGCGCTTTAGAGGCGGCTGGCTACACCTTC
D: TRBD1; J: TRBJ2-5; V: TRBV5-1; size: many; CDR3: CASSLDRGRGETQYF; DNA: TGCGCCAGCAGCTTGGACAGGGGGCGCGGGGAGACCCAGTACTTC
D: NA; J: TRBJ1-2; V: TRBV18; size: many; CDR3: CASSRDRSDGYTF; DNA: TGTGCCAGCTCACGAGACAGGTCGGATGGCTACACCTTC